The 29 T cell receptor beta chains below come from one sample, sequenced in a study of spatial heterogeneity in lung cancer. Sample time point: blood at routine non-recurrence follow-up after resection. MiXCR, run by TCRdb on the 5' RACE reads, gives a single entry per CDR3 protein. Of roughly 34,000 distinct CDR3 sequences in the sample, around 6.9% were seen once. Sequences were derived from PBMCs, sampled at follow-up. Every receptor here comes from a male donor with early-stage non-small cell lung cancer.

This clonotype was seen repeatedly, ten times or more. The chain joins TRBV19 to TRBJ1-5; D not certain. This CDR3 is built from 13 residues. Germline CDR1 reads LNHDA; CDR2 reads SQIVND (reference sequence). Trimming took 3 bases from V and 7 from J, leaving 10 bases between them. CDR3 sequence: CASSIGEEQPQHF. The CDR3 DNA follows: TGTGCCAGTAGTATTGGCGAAGAACAGCCCCAGCATTTT.

This clonotype showed up many times. The chain uses TRBV5-1 and TRBJ2-2; tentative D call: TRBD1 (6 bases). There are 14 residues in the CDR3. Germline V gives CDR1 SGHRS, CDR2 YFSETQ. Trimming shortened V by 5 bases and J by 2 bases, and 10 bases separated the two germline ends. CDR3 amino acids: CASRDRPNTGELFF. In nucleotides, the CDR3 is TGCGCCAGCAGGGACAGACCAAACACCGGGGAGCTGTTTTTT.

This clonotype was recorded many times. The chain couples TRBV7-9 to TRBJ1-1, with TRBD1 as a possible D gene (6 bases). Trimming stripped 3 bases from V and 0 bases from J, with 11 bases between. There are 15 residues in the CDR3. Looked up from germline, CDR1 is SEHNR and CDR2 is FQNEAQ (reference sequence). CDR3 nucleotides: TGTGCCAGCAGCTTCCATGACAGGTTGAACACTGAAGCTTTCTTT. This translates into CASSFHDRLNTEAFF.

This clonotype was counted only a few times. The chain recombines TRBV20-1 with TRBJ2-5, with 8 bases that match TRBD2. Germline V gene data show CDR1 as DFQATT and CDR2 as SNEGSKA (reference sequence). V lost 6 bases and J lost 5; bases outside the gene matches: 11. This CDR3 spans 14 amino acids. CDR3 DNA sequence: TGCAGTGCACTCCCTCCGGGACTAGTGGAGACCCAGTACTTC. Translated: CSALPPGLVETQYF.

This clonotype showed up many times. The chain has TRBV6-2 or TRBV6-3 and TRBJ1-6; TRBD1 aligns across 8 bases. This CDR3 is built from 15 residues. CDR1 is MNHEY, CDR2 SVGEGT, per germline. Trimming at V came to 2 bases and at J to 9 bases, leaving 6 bases not matched to a gene. The CDR3 DNA reads as TGTGCCAGCAGTTACCAGGACAGGGTTCTTTCACCCCTCCACTTT. The encoded protein is CASSYQDRVLSPLHF.

This clonotype was counted many times. Here the CDR3 reads CASSLSGGLSSYNEQFF. In DNA, the CDR3 is TGTGCCAGCAGCTTATCGGGGGGGCTTAGCTCCTACAATGAGCAGTTCTTC. The rearrangement links TRBV7-9 to TRBJ2-1, with 8 bases fitting TRBD2. This CDR3 has 17 residues. CDR1 is SEHNR and CDR2 is FQNEAQ in the germline V gene (reference sequence). V lost 2 bases and J lost 0; bases outside the gene matches: 6.

The chain combines TRBV5-1 with TRBJ2-2; D is possibly TRBD1 (6 bases). From germline, CDR1 is SGHRS and CDR2 YFSETQ. The CDR3 totals 15 residues. Trimming shortened V by 3 bases and J by 5 bases, and 14 bases separated the two germline ends. The CDR3 here is CASSSATGPTGELFF. DNA for the CDR3: TGCGCCAGCAGCTCGGCGACAGGACCTACCGGGGAGCTGTTTTTT.

This clonotype was seen many times. The junction shows a germline mismatch at one end, possibly a read error. The J gene is TRBJ2-3, the V gene TRBV7-7; 8 nucleotides match TRBD1. This CDR3 is built from 13 residues. Germline CDR1 reads SSHAT; CDR2 reads FNYEAQ (reference sequence). CDR3 coding DNA: TGTGCTAGCAGCTTAGGACAGGGAGATACGCAGTATTTT. This codes for CASSLGQGDTQYF.

This clonotype was seen ten or more times. The chain joins TRBV29-1 to TRBJ1-2, with no clear D. The CDR3 consists of 10 residues. The germline CDR1 and CDR2 sequences are SQVTM and ANQGSEA. The V end lost 7 bases, the J end lost 6 bases, and 9 bases lay between the germline ends. CDR3 bases: TGCAGCGCCGCCCTTAATGGCTACACCTTC. Its translation: CSAALNGYTF.

In its sample, this clonotype was seen many times. The chain combines TRBV10-2 with TRBJ2-1; 13 bases map to TRBD2. Germline CDR1 is WSHSY and CDR2 is SAAADI. The J segment lost 6 bases and the V segment lost 6 bases, leaving 5 bases of the junction unmatched. This CDR3 spans 15 amino acids. The DNA for the CDR3 is TGCGCCAGCAGGACTAGCGGGGGGACAACCAATGAGCAGTTCTTC. This translates into CASRTSGGTTNEQFF.

The table lists this clonotype with many counts. CDR3 in amino acids: CAWSVLGTGDEKLFF. CDR3 coding DNA: TGTGCCTGGAGTGTACTCGGGACAGGGGATGAAAAACTGTTTTTT. The chain combines TRBV30 with TRBJ1-4; the match to TRBD1 covers 10 bases. Germline V gene data show CDR1 as GTSNPN and CDR2 as SVGIG (reference sequence). J was trimmed by 6 bases and V by 0 bases; bases with no gene match: 4. The CDR3 contains 15 residues.

This clonotype has ten or more counts. This chain joins TRBV6-5 and TRBJ2-7; 8 nucleotides line up with TRBD1. The V segment lost 0 bases and the J segment 4 bases; nucleotides outside the gene matches: 2. Per the germline V gene, CDR1 is MNHEY and CDR2 is SVGAGI. This CDR3 is built from 14 residues. CDR3 amino acids: CASSYSTGVYEQYF. CDR3 DNA: TGTGCCAGCAGTTACTCGACAGGGGTGTACGAGCAGTACTTC.

The table lists this clonotype with a few counts. The chain recombines TRBV7-3 with TRBJ1-1; 7 bases are a match to TRBD1. Germline V gives CDR1 SGHTA, CDR2 FQGTGA. The ends lost 5 bases at V and 1 base at J; junction bases unmatched: 4. The CDR3 extends over 14 amino acids. The CDR3 coding sequence is TGTGCCAGCAGCACCGGACAGGCGAACACTGAAGCTTTCTTT. Amino acid sequence: CASSTGQANTEAFF.

At least ten counts were recorded for this clonotype. This rearrangement joins TRBV7-7 to TRBJ2-1, with D maybe TRBD2 (5 bases). The CDR3 has 15 residues. The germline V gene encodes CDR1 SSHAT and CDR2 FNYEAQ (reference sequence). The CDR3 here is CASQPIASSYNEQFF. The CDR3 coding sequence is TGTGCTAGCCAACCTATAGCGAGCTCCTACAATGAGCAGTTCTTC.

This clonotype was counted at least ten times. The DNA of the CDR3 is TGTGCCAGCAGCTTAGATCCAGGGGACGATGGCTACACCTTC. It codes for CASSLDPGDDGYTF. The J gene is TRBJ1-2, the V gene TRBV7-6, with D perhaps matching TRBD1 (6 bases). The CDR3 spans 14 residues. Trimming took off 1 base at V and 6 bases at J, with 12 bases between the two ends. Germline V gene sequence: CDR1 SGHVS, CDR2 FNYEAQ.

This clonotype was detected many times. This CDR3 is CASSFKWTGGEKAYEQYF. In DNA, the CDR3 is TGTGCCAGCAGTTTTAAGTGGACAGGGGGCGAGAAAGCCTACGAGCAGTACTTC. The rearrangement joins TRBV12-3 or TRBV12-4 to TRBJ2-7; 11 nucleotides agree with TRBD1. The CDR3 has 18 residues. Trimming took 3 bases from V and 2 from J; bases not matched to a gene: 12.

Ten or more counts support this clonotype. V gene TRBV11-2 combines with J gene TRBJ1-6; 9 bases align to TRBD1. This CDR3 is built from 15 residues. V lost 0 bases and J lost 10; bases outside the gene matches: 4. Per germline, CDR1 SGHAT and CDR2 FQNNGV. The CDR3 sequence is CASSLETGGISPLHF. The CDR3 DNA reads as TGTGCCAGCAGCTTAGAGACAGGGGGAATATCACCCCTCCACTTT.

This clonotype came up many times. The rearrangement joins TRBV20-1 to TRBJ2-7; D ambiguous. This CDR3 is 13 amino acids long. V lost 7 bases and J 2 bases, leaving 15 bases between the germline ends. Per germline, CDR1 DFQATT and CDR2 SNEGSKA (reference sequence). For the CDR3, the DNA is TGCAGTGTCTCAGGCGGTCAGGCCTACGAGCAGTACTTC. Its translation: CSVSGGQAYEQYF.

This clonotype was observed at least ten times. The chain couples TRBV6-2 or TRBV6-3 to TRBJ1-5, with 7 bases identical to TRBD1. J was trimmed by 0 bases and V by 2 bases; bases with no gene match: 4. Germline CDR1 and CDR2: MNHEY and SVGEGT. This CDR3 comprises 16 residues. The CDR3 loop is CASSYRGTASNQPQHF. The CDR3 DNA sequence: TGTGCCAGCAGTTACCGAGGGACAGCTAGCAATCAGCCCCAGCATTTT.

At least ten counts were recorded for this clonotype. V and J are TRBV7-9 and TRBJ2-7, with D perhaps TRBD1 (6 bases). The V gene lost 2 bases and the J gene lost 5 bases, with 13 bases spanning the gap. CDR3 size: 14 residues. Germline V gene lookup returns CDR1 SEHNR and CDR2 FQNEAQ (reference sequence). The CDR3, as DNA: TGTGCCAGCAGCTTACTGGGGGCGGAAAACGAGCAGTACTTC. Translation: CASSLLGAENEQYF.

This clonotype was seen repeatedly, ten times or more. The chain couples TRBV30 to TRBJ2-7; D call uncertain. CDR3 length equals 11 residues. The germline gives CDR1 GTSNPN, CDR2 SVGIG (reference sequence). The V and J ends lost 2 bases and 3 bases respectively, with 5 bases between them. The CDR3 reads CAWSLNYEQYF. In DNA form, the CDR3 reads TGTGCCTGGAGTCTAAACTACGAGCAGTACTTC.

This clonotype showed up many times. CDR3 coding DNA: TGTGCCAGCAGTTTTAGGGGTGTCTCTTTATATGGCTACACCTTC. Translation: CASSFRGVSLYGYTF. V is TRBV12-3 or TRBV12-4 and J is TRBJ1-2; possibly TRBD1 for D (5 bases). Trimming removed 3 bases at V and 5 bases at J, with 16 bases between. The CDR3 length is 15 residues.

In this sample, this clonotype turned up many times. V gene TRBV7-9 combines with J gene TRBJ2-3, with TRBD2 as a possible D gene (5 bases). This CDR3 is 14 amino acids long. CDR1 is SEHNR, CDR2 FQNEAQ, per germline (reference sequence). V lost 2 bases and J 3 bases, leaving 9 bases between the germline ends. CDR3 loop: CASSLTEGTDTQYF. The CDR3, as DNA: TGTGCCAGCAGCTTAACCGAGGGAACAGATACGCAGTATTTT.

This clonotype showed up many times. The chain combines TRBV19 with TRBJ1-5; possible D gene TRBD1, 6 bases. From germline, CDR1 is LNHDA and CDR2 SQIVND (reference sequence). The CDR3 sequence is 13 residues long. With 3 bases removed from V and 8 bases from J, the gap between germline ends came to 11 bases. CDR3 amino acids: CASSITGMEPQHF. The CDR3 DNA reads TGTGCCAGTAGTATCACAGGGATGGAGCCCCAGCATTTT.

This clonotype appeared many times. The chain links TRBV6-1 to TRBJ1-1; D possibly corresponds to TRBD1 (6 bases). The CDR3 loop spans 13 amino acids. The V end lost 10 bases, the J end lost 7 bases, and 19 bases lay between the germline ends. Germline V gene data show CDR1 as MNHNS and CDR2 as SASEGT. The CDR3 DNA is TGTGCCAACCGAAAGGAAGGGGGTGTTGAAGCTTTCTTT. Protein product: CANRKEGGVEAFF.

In this sample, this clonotype turned up many times. This chain uses TRBV10-3 with TRBJ2-1; the match to TRBD1 covers 8 bases. The CDR3 runs to 19 residues. Per germline, CDR1 ENHRY and CDR2 SYGVKD. V shed 2 bases and J 0 bases; nucleotides not matched to a gene: 12. The CDR3 DNA reads as TGTGCCATCAGTGAGAGCTTAGGGACAGGAACCAGCTCCTACAATGAGCAGTTCTTC. This encodes CAISESLGTGTSSYNEQFF.

This clonotype was recorded at least ten times. This sequence joins TRBV20-1 and TRBJ2-3; D may correspond to TRBD1 or TRBD2 (5 bases each). CDR1 and CDR2 (germline): DFQATT, SNEGSKA (reference sequence). The V end lost 0 bases, the J end lost 8 bases, and 15 bases lay between the germline ends. The CDR3 is 14 amino acids. CDR3 bases: TGCAGTGCTAGAGACGGGGCCGGCACCTTTACGCAGTATTTT. Its translation is CSARDGAGTFTQYF.

This clonotype was picked up many times. V and J are TRBV29-1 and TRBJ2-7; TRBD1 matches at 8 bases. Looked up from germline, CDR1 is SQVTM and CDR2 is ANQGSEA. This CDR3 contains 17 residues. V shed 1 base, J shed 0 bases, and the junction held 11 bases outside the gene matches. In DNA form, the CDR3 reads TGCAGCGTTGAAGTCCCCTCAAGGACAGGGAGCTCCTACGAGCAGTACTTC. It specifies CSVEVPSRTGSSYEQYF.

This clonotype was seen ten or more times. This sequence joins TRBV3-1 and TRBJ1-2; unclear D gene. Germline V CDR1 and CDR2: LGHDT, YNNKEL (reference sequence). Trimming took 0 bases from V and 8 from J, leaving 7 bases between them. The CDR3 length is 12 residues. Here the CDR3 DNA reads TGTGCCAGCAGCCAAGAGTTAGGGGGCTACACCTTC. It translates to CASSQELGGYTF.